The clone carrying this T cell receptor (beta chain) came up a few times. V dropped 2 bases and J dropped 1; count of bases not matched to a gene: 1. The CDR3 is made up of 14 amino acids. CDR1 and CDR2 from the germline V gene are MGHDK and SYGVNS. This entry comes from a study of shared clonotypes between healthy human individuals. Sorted-subset replicate PCRs used 200 ng of genomic DNA. This amount corresponded to 30,000 to 35,000 T cell genomes. Generated by immunoSEQ multiplex PCR, the TCRdb table keeps only in-frame clones and is missing some. The sample lists about 1.1 million clones; approximately 77% were seen once. All donors were Caucasian adults living in Nashville, Tennessee. The split of CD4+ cells yielded CD45RA+ naive and CD45RA-negative memory subsets.

Sequenced: memory CD4+ T cells from PBMCs. The subset: CD45RA-negative fraction. This sequence was found in a man aged 18 to 30 in good health. Some clones in this sample may be carry-over from other donors' samples. The chain combines TRBV25-1 with TRBJ1-1; 7 nucleotides align to TRBD1. The CDR3 loop is CASSERDRNTEAFF. The CDR3 DNA reads as TGTGCCAGCAGTGAAAGGGACAGGAACACTGAAGCTTTCTTT.